Below are 18 T cell receptor beta chains sequenced from a single sample in a study of shared clonotypes between healthy human individuals. The method was immunoSEQ multiplex PCR; TCRdb's version includes in-frame clones alone and lacks a portion of them. The sample lists about 2,500,000 clones; approximately 94% were seen once. Sequencing input: naive CD4+ T cells sorted from blood. Subset: CD45RA+ positively selected. These receptors all stem from a man younger than 35 in good health.

The gene calls are TRBV11-2 and TRBJ2-7; 7 bases are shared with TRBD2. This CDR3 is 14 amino acids long. V shed 4 bases, J shed 0 bases, and the junction held 3 bases outside the gene matches. Germline values: CDR1 SGHAT, CDR2 FQNNGV. The CDR3: CASSSSSGSYEQYF. The CDR3 DNA is TGTGCCAGCAGCTCGTCTAGCGGCTCCTACGAGCAGTACTTC.

In its sample, this clone was seen once. The chain employs TRBV6-6 and TRBJ2-7; 7 bases are a match to TRBD1. Germline V lookup: CDR1 MNHNY, CDR2 SVGAGI (reference sequence). CDR3 length equals 16 residues. With 0 bases clipped from V and 2 bases from J, the junction kept 7 bases outside the gene matches. CDR3 DNA sequence: TGTGCCAGCAGTTACTCGGCCAGGGGGAATACCTACGAGCAGTACTTC. The encoded protein is CASSYSARGNTYEQYF.

The chain employs TRBV27 and TRBJ2-3; 8 bases fit TRBD2. J lost 0 bases, V lost 6 bases, and 5 bases had no gene match. CDR1 and CDR2 (germline): MNHEY, SMNVEV (reference sequence). CDR3 size: 15 residues. CDR3 DNA: TGTGCCAGCAGAAGGACTAGCCCTAGCACAGATACGCAGTATTTT. This encodes CASRRTSPSTDTQYF.

The chain combines TRBV19 with TRBJ2-4; perhaps TRBD1 as D (7 bases). Germline assignment: CDR1 LNHDA and CDR2 SQIVND (reference sequence). This CDR3 region has 14 residues. The V and J ends lost 4 bases and 8 bases respectively, with 15 bases between them. CDR3 protein: CASSTGGFTDIQYF. DNA for the CDR3: TGTGCCAGTAGTACAGGGGGGTTTACGGACATTCAGTACTTC. The variable domain in full, with the rest retrieved from reference TRBV19 and TRBJ2-4, is DGGITQSPKYLFRKEGQNVTLSCEQNLNHDAMYWYRQDPGQGLRLIYYSQIVNDFQKGDIAEGYSVSREKKESFPLTVTSAQKNPTAFYLCASSTGGFTDIQYFGAGTRLSVL.

The rearrangement links TRBV5-1 to TRBJ2-1, with a tentative D call TRBD2 (7 bases). Germline lookup yields CDR1 SGHRS and CDR2 YFSETQ. The V end was cut by 4 bases, the J end by 0 bases, with 17 bases between. This CDR3 is 17 amino acids long. CDR3 residues: CASSPLLGGLSYNEQFF. CDR3 bases: TGCGCCAGCAGCCCTCTTTTGGGGGGGCTCTCCTACAATGAGCAGTTCTTC.

The chain joins TRBV6-6 to TRBJ2-5; 11 bases map to TRBD1. The end of the DNA fits TRBJ2-7 better, so the J call may be wrong. In germline, CDR1 is MNHNY, CDR2 SVGAGI (reference sequence). The CDR3 is 15 amino acids. For the CDR3, the DNA is TGTGCCAGCGGGGACAGGGGGGCCCCTAGTCACGAGCAGTACTTC. This encodes CASGDRGAPSHEQYF.

The chain employs TRBV30 and TRBJ2-1; TRBD2 matches 9 bases. Germline CDR1 reads GTSNPN; CDR2 reads SVGIG (reference sequence). This CDR3 has 14 amino acids. V shed 3 bases, J shed 14 bases, and the junction held 14 bases outside the gene matches. CDR3 DNA: TGTGCCTGGAGGAAGGTAGCGGGAGCCCCTGGGAAGTTCTTC. Encoded protein: CAWRKVAGAPGKFF.

This clone appeared a single time. This chain uses TRBV10-3 with TRBJ1-2; possible D gene TRBD1, 6 bases. There are 12 residues in the CDR3. The germline V and J ends were trimmed by 2 bases and 8 bases, with 9 bases remaining between them. Germline V gene lookup returns CDR1 ENHRY and CDR2 SYGVKD. For the CDR3, the DNA is TGTGCCATCAGTGAGGTGGGGGCCGGCTACACCTTC. Translating it yields CAISEVGAGYTF.

The chain couples TRBV6-6 to TRBJ1-2, with 8 bases that match TRBD1. V shed 7 bases and J 4 bases; nucleotides not matched to a gene: 5. CDR1 and CDR2 (germline): MNHNY, SVGAGI (reference sequence). The CDR3 extends over 13 amino acids. CDR3 amino acids: CASIVGQGYGYTF. DNA of the CDR3: TGTGCCAGCATCGTCGGACAGGGCTATGGCTACACCTTC.

The chain combines TRBV11-2 with TRBJ2-5; 10 bases align to TRBD2. Germline trimming cut 2 bases from V and 2 bases from J; bases unmatched to any gene: 2. The CDR3 totals 15 residues. Germline CDR1 reads SGHAT; CDR2 reads FQNNGV. The DNA of the CDR3 is TGTGCCAGCAGCTTAAGCGGGAGGGTACAAGAGACCCAGTACTTC. It specifies CASSLSGRVQETQYF.

V is TRBV9 and J is TRBJ2-3, with D perhaps matching TRBD2 (5 bases). The CDR3 is 18 residues long. Trimming took off 4 bases at V and 6 bases at J, with 27 bases between the two ends. Germline values: CDR1 SGDLS, CDR2 YYNGEE. CDR3 in DNA: TGTGCCAGCAGCCGTAGTAAATTCTTGGGAGACCGGCCCGATACGCAGTATTTT. Amino acids: CASSRSKFLGDRPDTQYF.

The chain couples TRBV10-3 to TRBJ2-3; no clear D gene. CDR1 is ENHRY, CDR2 SYGVKD, per germline. The CDR3 consists of 13 residues. Trimming took off 5 bases at V and 0 bases at J, with 6 bases between the two ends. The CDR3 spells CAISSNSTDTQYF. The CDR3 nucleotides are TGTGCCATCAGTTCTAATAGCACAGATACGCAGTATTTT.

With respect to this clone: The sample carries other DNA sequences with the same CDR3. This chain uses TRBV30 with TRBJ1-2; perhaps TRBD1 as D (6 bases). Deletions cut 3 bases from V and 7 bases from J, with 9 bases between. The germline V gene encodes CDR1 GTSNPN and CDR2 SVGIG (reference sequence). CDR3 length equals 11 residues. CDR3 nucleotide sequence: TGTGCCTGGAGGCAGGGGTCTGGCTACACCTTC. Encoded protein: CAWRQGSGYTF. The variable domain in full, completed from reference TRBV30 and TRBJ1-2, reads SQTIHQWPATLVQPVGSPLSLECTVEGTSNPNLYWYRQAAGRGLQLLFYSVGIGQISSEVPQNLSASRPQDRQFILSSKKLLLSDSGFYLCAWRQGSGYTFGSGTRLTVV.

The chain joins TRBV5-6 to TRBJ2-7, with 7 bases lining up with TRBD2. Per the germline V gene, CDR1 is SGHDT and CDR2 is YYEEEE. The CDR3 extends over 16 amino acids. Trimming at V came to 3 bases and at J to 2 bases, leaving 11 bases not matched to a gene. The CDR3 DNA reads as TGTGCCAGCAGCTCGGCCGGGGCGGGAGTTCCCTACGAGCAGTACTTC. Protein product: CASSSAGAGVPYEQYF. Based on the CDR3 plus reference TRBV5-6 and TRBJ2-7, the full variable domain is DAGVTQSPTHLIKTRGQQVTLRCSPKSGHDTVSWYQQALGQGPQFIFQYYEEEERQRGNFPDRFSGHQFPNYSSELNVNALLLGDSALYLCASSSAGAGVPYEQYFGPGTRLTVT.

This clone was seen a single time. Other DNA sequences in the same sample also yield this CDR3. The rearrangement joins TRBV7-9 to TRBJ2-3; 7 bases map to TRBD1. V was clipped by 5 bases and J by 2 bases; unmatched bases: 4. The CDR3 length is 14 residues. Per the germline V gene, CDR1 is SEHNR and CDR2 is FQNEAQ (reference sequence). The CDR3 region has the DNA TGTGCCAGCAGCCTTGACAGGGACACAGATACGCAGTATTTT. Translation gives CASSLDRDTDTQYF. Full variable domain (remainder filled in from reference TRBV7-9 and TRBJ2-3): DTGVSQNPRHKITKRGQNVTFRCDPISEHNRLYWYRQTLGQGPEFLTYFQNEAQLEKSRLLSDRFSAERPKGSFSTLEIQRTEQGDSAMYLCASSLDRDTDTQYFGPGTRLTVL.

The count of this clone is one. This sequence joins TRBV28 and TRBJ1-2, with TRBD1 matching over 7 bases. This CDR3 spans 16 amino acids. Trimming at V came to 1 base and at J to 6 bases, leaving 11 bases not matched to a gene. The germline CDR1 and CDR2 sequences are MDHEN and SYDVKM. DNA for the CDR3: TGTGCCAGCAGTTTATCCCCTCCCGACAGGGAGGATGGCTACACCTTC. It codes for CASSLSPPDREDGYTF.

This clone showed up just once. This sequence joins TRBV11-2 and TRBJ2-7; 12 bases agree with TRBD1. The germline CDR1 and CDR2 sequences are SGHAT and FQNNGV. The J segment lost 3 bases and the V segment lost 7 bases, leaving 4 bases of the junction unmatched. This CDR3 is built from 14 residues. The CDR3 loop reads CASTGTGGFYEQYF. Here the CDR3 DNA reads TGTGCCAGCACCGGGACAGGGGGCTTCTACGAGCAGTACTTC.

This chain uses TRBV4-1 with TRBJ1-1, with D perhaps matching TRBD1 (5 bases). The CDR3 covers 16 residues. V was clipped by 1 base and J by 6 bases, with 18 bases between them. From germline, CDR1 is MGHRA and CDR2 YSYEKL. In DNA, the CDR3 is TGCGCCAGCAGCCAAGGTCCCGCTTTAGGGGTCCCTGAAGCTTTCTTT. Protein: CASSQGPALGVPEAFF.